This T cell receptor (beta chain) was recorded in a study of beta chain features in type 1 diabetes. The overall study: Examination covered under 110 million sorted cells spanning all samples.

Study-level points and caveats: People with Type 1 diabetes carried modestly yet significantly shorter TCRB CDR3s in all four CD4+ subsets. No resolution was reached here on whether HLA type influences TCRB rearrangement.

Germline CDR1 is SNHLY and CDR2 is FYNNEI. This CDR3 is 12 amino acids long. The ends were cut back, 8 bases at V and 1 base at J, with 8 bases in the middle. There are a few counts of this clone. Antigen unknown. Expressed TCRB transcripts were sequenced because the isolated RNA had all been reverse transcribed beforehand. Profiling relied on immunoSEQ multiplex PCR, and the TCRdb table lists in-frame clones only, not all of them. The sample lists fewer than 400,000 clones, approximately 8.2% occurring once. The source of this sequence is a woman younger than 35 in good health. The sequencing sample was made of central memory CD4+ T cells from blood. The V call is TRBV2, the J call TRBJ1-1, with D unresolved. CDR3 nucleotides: TGTGCCAGCCTCCAGAGGAACACTGAAGCTTTCTTT. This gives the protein CASLQRNTEAFF.